Here is one TCR beta chain with its context. This record belongs to a study of blood T cell repertoires in COVID-19. As for the study in general: PBMCs, B-cell-depleted T cells, or T cells were the source of the cDNA or gDNA that made up the material.

Looked up from germline, CDR1 is SGHTA and CDR2 is FQGNSA. V lost 4 bases and J 7 bases, leaving 20 bases between the germline ends. The CDR3 has 15 residues. Authors' analysis steps: Quantification of nucleated cells was approximated via reference gene primer amplification. Sequenced by immunoSEQ multiplex PCR; TCRdb stores in-frame clones only, minus some. The V and J calls and clone size come from that table; D and trimming were worked out from the DNA. The data hold about 63,000 clones, with about 78% observed a single time. The V call is TRBV7-2, the J call TRBJ2-7; a weak D match, TRBD2 (6 bases). This receptor was identified in an elderly woman with acute or convalescent COVID-19. The sequenced material came from peripheral blood. The CDR3 DNA follows: TGTGCCAGCAGCTCGCCGGGACTTAAGATTGGAGAGCAGTACTTC. This sequence encodes CASSSPGLKIGEQYF.